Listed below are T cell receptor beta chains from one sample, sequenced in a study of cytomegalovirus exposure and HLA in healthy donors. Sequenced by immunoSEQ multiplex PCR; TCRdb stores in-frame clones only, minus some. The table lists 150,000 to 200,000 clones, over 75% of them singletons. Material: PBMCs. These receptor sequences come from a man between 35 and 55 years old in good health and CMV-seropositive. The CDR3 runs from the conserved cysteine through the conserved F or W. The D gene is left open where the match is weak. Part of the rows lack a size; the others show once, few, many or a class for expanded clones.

CDR3aa: CASSLDVTEDEQYF
CDR3nt: TGTGCCAGCAGCTTGGACGTGACAGAGGACGAGCAGTACTTC
len: 14
d_gene: -
v_gene: TRBV5-5
abundance: -
j_gene: TRBJ2-7

CDR3aa: CASSLGTRVGEQYF
CDR3nt: TGTGCCAGCAGCTTGGGGACTAGAGTTGGCGAGCAGTACTTC
len: 14
d_gene: TRBD2
v_gene: TRBV11-3
abundance: -
j_gene: TRBJ2-7

CDR3aa: CAISEVPGQGASGANGLTF
CDR3nt: TGTGCCATCAGTGAGGTGCCGGGACAGGGGGCGTCTGGGGCCAACGGCCTGACTTTC
len: 19
d_gene: TRBD1
v_gene: TRBV10-3
abundance: -
j_gene: TRBJ2-6

CDR3aa: CASSLQGDTQYF
CDR3nt: TGTGCCAGCAGCCTCCAGGGGGATACGCAGTATTTT
len: 12
d_gene: -
v_gene: TRBV7-9
abundance: -
j_gene: TRBJ2-3

CDR3aa: CASSPKGLAPAHEQYF
CDR3nt: TGTGCCAGCAGCCCGAAGGGGCTAGCGCCGGCCCACGAGCAGTACTTC
len: 16
d_gene: -
v_gene: TRBV7-9
abundance: -
j_gene: TRBJ2-7

CDR3aa: CAWGGGRTSGSGNEQFF
CDR3nt: TGTGCCTGGGGAGGGGGGAGGACTAGCGGGAGTGGTAATGAGCAGTTCTTC
len: 17
d_gene: TRBD2
v_gene: TRBV30
abundance: -
j_gene: TRBJ2-1

CDR3aa: CASSLNTGELFF
CDR3nt: TGTGCCAGCAGTTTAAACACCGGGGAGCTGTTTTTT
len: 12
d_gene: -
v_gene: TRBV6-5
abundance: -
j_gene: TRBJ2-2

CDR3aa: CASSADRVVADTQYF
CDR3nt: TGTGCCAGCAGCGCCGACAGGGTGGTGGCAGATACGCAGTATTTT
len: 15
d_gene: TRBD1
v_gene: TRBV7-2
abundance: -
j_gene: TRBJ2-3

CDR3aa: CASSSWASVETQYF
CDR3nt: TGTGCCAGCAGCTCCTGGGCTAGCGTGGAGACCCAGTACTTC
len: 14
d_gene: -
v_gene: TRBV5-6
abundance: -
j_gene: TRBJ2-5

CDR3aa: CASSSGQGGYEQYF
CDR3nt: TGTGCCAGCAGCTCGGGACAGGGTGGCTACGAGCAGTACTTC
len: 14
d_gene: TRBD1
v_gene: TRBV7-6
abundance: once
j_gene: TRBJ2-7

CDR3aa: CASSPYLTSYNSPLHF
CDR3nt: TGTGCCAGCAGTCCCTACCTTACCTCCTATAATTCACCCCTCCACTTT
len: 16
d_gene: -
v_gene: TRBV27
abundance: -
j_gene: TRBJ1-6

CDR3aa: CASSGLAGGRSTDTQYF
CDR3nt: TGTGCCAGCAGCGGACTAGCGGGAGGCCGTAGCACAGATACGCAGTATTTT
len: 17
d_gene: TRBD2
v_gene: TRBV7-2
abundance: few
j_gene: TRBJ2-3

CDR3aa: CASSLQGGGTEAFF
CDR3nt: TGCGCCAGCAGCTTACAGGGGGGCGGCACTGAAGCTTTCTTT
len: 14
d_gene: TRBD1
v_gene: TRBV5-1
abundance: once
j_gene: TRBJ1-1

CDR3aa: CASSLGHRDTYGYTF
CDR3nt: TGTGCCAGCAGCCTAGGACACCGGGACACATATGGCTACACCTTC
len: 15
d_gene: -
v_gene: TRBV4-2
abundance: -
j_gene: TRBJ1-2

CDR3aa: CASSPIAGAEQFF
CDR3nt: TGTGCCAGCTCACCGATAGCGGGAGCTGAGCAGTTCTTC
len: 13
d_gene: TRBD2
v_gene: TRBV18
abundance: -
j_gene: TRBJ2-1

CDR3aa: CASGGLNLHDTQYF
CDR3nt: TGTGCCAGCGGTGGACTGAACCTCCACGATACGCAGTATTTT
len: 14
d_gene: -
v_gene: TRBV28
abundance: -
j_gene: TRBJ2-3

CDR3aa: CASTWGQGAHEQYF
CDR3nt: TGTGCCAGCACCTGGGGACAGGGAGCCCACGAGCAGTACTTC
len: 14
d_gene: TRBD1
v_gene: TRBV7-6
abundance: -
j_gene: TRBJ2-7

CDR3aa: CASSLEGETYNEQFF
CDR3nt: TGTGCCAGCAGCTTAGAAGGGGAAACCTACAATGAGCAGTTCTTC
len: 15
d_gene: -
v_gene: TRBV7-2
abundance: -
j_gene: TRBJ2-1

CDR3aa: CASSEAGGSSYEQYF
CDR3nt: TGTGCCAGCAGTGAAGCAGGGGGTAGCTCCTACGAGCAGTACTTC
len: 15
d_gene: TRBD1
v_gene: TRBV25-1
abundance: -
j_gene: TRBJ2-7

CDR3aa: CASSQEGLAGDHEQFF
CDR3nt: TGTGCCAGCAGCCAAGAGGGACTAGCGGGAGACCATGAGCAGTTCTTC
len: 16
d_gene: TRBD2
v_gene: TRBV4-2
abundance: -
j_gene: TRBJ2-1

CDR3aa: CASSEALASPNTQYF
CDR3nt: TGTGCCAGCAGTGAAGCGCTTGCTAGCCCCAATACGCAGTATTTT
len: 15
d_gene: -
v_gene: TRBV2
abundance: once
j_gene: TRBJ2-3

CDR3aa: CAIRGDREQFF
CDR3nt: TGTGCCATCAGGGGGGACAGGGAGCAGTTCTTC
len: 11
d_gene: TRBD1
v_gene: TRBV10-3
abundance: -
j_gene: TRBJ2-1

CDR3aa: CASSQDRGPYYTF
CDR3nt: TGCGCCAGCAGCCAAGATAGGGGCCCTTACTACACCTTC
len: 13
d_gene: -
v_gene: TRBV4-1
abundance: -
j_gene: TRBJ1-2

CDR3aa: CASSLTGGGRYEQYF
CDR3nt: TGTGCCAGCAGTTTGACAGGGGGCGGGCGCTACGAGCAGTACTTC
len: 15
d_gene: TRBD1
v_gene: TRBV6-1
abundance: -
j_gene: TRBJ2-7

CDR3aa: CASSLFLLAAGELFF
CDR3nt: TGCGCCAGCAGCTTGTTTTTACTAGCGGCCGGGGAGCTGTTTTTT
len: 15
d_gene: TRBD2
v_gene: TRBV5-1
abundance: -
j_gene: TRBJ2-2

CDR3aa: CASSMGTVKYYGYTF
CDR3nt: TGTGCCAGCAGCATGGGGACAGTAAAATACTATGGCTACACCTTC
len: 15
d_gene: TRBD1
v_gene: TRBV5-4
abundance: -
j_gene: TRBJ1-2

CDR3aa: CASSRFYEQYF
CDR3nt: TGTGCCAGCAGCCGGTTCTACGAGCAGTACTTC
len: 11
d_gene: -
v_gene: TRBV5-6
abundance: few
j_gene: TRBJ2-7

CDR3aa: CASSLGTSTYEQYF
CDR3nt: TGTGCCAGCAGCCTCGGGACTAGTACCTACGAGCAGTACTTC
len: 14
d_gene: TRBD2
v_gene: TRBV7-9
abundance: -
j_gene: TRBJ2-7

CDR3aa: CAISEDRSSGNTIYF
CDR3nt: TGTGCCATCAGTGAGGACAGGAGCTCTGGAAACACCATATATTTT
len: 15
d_gene: -
v_gene: TRBV10-3
abundance: medium-sized
j_gene: TRBJ1-3

CDR3aa: CSVVLGAGGTEAFF
CDR3nt: TGCAGCGTTGTCTTAGGGGCAGGGGGCACTGAAGCTTTCTTT
len: 14
d_gene: TRBD1
v_gene: TRBV29-1
abundance: -
j_gene: TRBJ1-1

CDR3aa: CASCRSGVQETQYF
CDR3nt: TGTGCCAGCTGCCGGTCCGGGGTACAAGAGACCCAGTACTTC
len: 14
d_gene: -
v_gene: TRBV7-2
abundance: -
j_gene: TRBJ2-5

CDR3aa: CASSLGDTGSREQYF
CDR3nt: TGTGCCAGCAGCTTGGGGGACACAGGGTCTCGGGAGCAGTACTTC
len: 15
d_gene: -
v_gene: TRBV5-4
abundance: few
j_gene: TRBJ2-7

CDR3aa: CASSQLAAGETQYF
CDR3nt: TGTGCCAGTAGCCAACTAGCCGCCGGGGAGACCCAGTACTTC
len: 14
d_gene: -
v_gene: TRBV19
abundance: -
j_gene: TRBJ2-5

CDR3aa: CASSQGRGYTF
CDR3nt: TGTGCCAGCAGCCAGGGCCGGGGCTACACCTTC
len: 11
d_gene: -
v_gene: TRBV11-2
abundance: -
j_gene: TRBJ1-2

CDR3aa: CASSATGQTYNQPQHF
CDR3nt: TGTGCCAGTAGTGCAACGGGACAGACATACAATCAGCCCCAGCATTTT
len: 16
d_gene: TRBD1
v_gene: TRBV19
abundance: -
j_gene: TRBJ1-5

CDR3aa: CASTLNEKLFF
CDR3nt: TGTGCCAGCACCCTTAATGAAAAACTGTTTTTT
len: 11
d_gene: -
v_gene: TRBV2
abundance: -
j_gene: TRBJ1-4

CDR3aa: CASSLGVRGGTEKLFF
CDR3nt: TGTGCCAGCAGCTTGGGGGTCAGGGGTGGCACTGAAAAACTGTTTTTT
len: 16
d_gene: -
v_gene: TRBV11-2
abundance: -
j_gene: TRBJ1-4

CDR3aa: CASSLRTVSSYEQYF
CDR3nt: TGTGCCAGCAGTCTCCGGACAGTGAGCTCCTACGAGCAGTACTTC
len: 15
d_gene: -
v_gene: TRBV6-5
abundance: -
j_gene: TRBJ2-7

CDR3aa: CASSLTPYEQYF
CDR3nt: TGTGCCAGCAGCCTAACCCCCTACGAGCAGTACTTC
len: 12
d_gene: -
v_gene: TRBV7-6
abundance: -
j_gene: TRBJ2-7

CDR3aa: CASPGGGSVSPLHF
CDR3nt: TGTGCCAGCCCCGGGGGGGGAAGCGTCTCACCCCTCCACTTT
len: 14
d_gene: -
v_gene: TRBV6-1
abundance: -
j_gene: TRBJ1-6

CDR3aa: CSVGTPLVPDTQYF
CDR3nt: TGCAGCGTGGGGACTCCCCTGGTCCCAGATACGCAGTATTTT
len: 14
d_gene: -
v_gene: TRBV29-1
abundance: few
j_gene: TRBJ2-3

CDR3aa: CASSDGGVGYNEQFF
CDR3nt: TGTGCCAGCAGTGACGGCGGGGTGGGGTACAATGAGCAGTTCTTC
len: 15
d_gene: -
v_gene: TRBV6-1
abundance: -
j_gene: TRBJ2-1

CDR3aa: CASSPRWDRETHEQYF
CDR3nt: TGTGCCAGCAGCCCCCGATGGGACAGGGAAACCCACGAGCAGTACTTC
len: 16
d_gene: TRBD1
v_gene: TRBV4-2
abundance: -
j_gene: TRBJ2-7

CDR3aa: CASSFSPVTEAFF
CDR3nt: TGTGCCAGCTCATTCTCCCCAGTAACTGAAGCTTTCTTT
len: 13
d_gene: -
v_gene: TRBV18
abundance: once
j_gene: TRBJ1-1

CDR3aa: CASSAALGADQPQHF
CDR3nt: TGTGCCAGCAGCGCTGCCTTGGGAGCTGATCAGCCCCAGCATTTT
len: 15
d_gene: -
v_gene: TRBV9
abundance: once
j_gene: TRBJ1-5

CDR3aa: CATADRDEKLFF
CDR3nt: TGTGCCACCGCGGACAGGGATGAAAAACTGTTTTTT
len: 12
d_gene: TRBD1
v_gene: TRBV2
abundance: -
j_gene: TRBJ1-4

CDR3aa: CASSSSGETQYF
CDR3nt: TGTGCCAGCAGCTCCTCAGGGGAGACCCAGTACTTC
len: 12
d_gene: -
v_gene: TRBV11-3
abundance: -
j_gene: TRBJ2-5

CDR3aa: CATSGTWDRGPSDQPQHF
CDR3nt: TGTGCCACCAGCGGGACCTGGGACAGGGGGCCCTCCGATCAGCCCCAGCATTTT
len: 18
d_gene: TRBD1
v_gene: TRBV15
abundance: -
j_gene: TRBJ1-5

CDR3aa: CASSPGQGAAGELFF
CDR3nt: TGTGCCAGCAGCCCGGGACAGGGGGCCGCCGGGGAGCTGTTTTTT
len: 15
d_gene: TRBD1
v_gene: TRBV4-2
abundance: -
j_gene: TRBJ2-2

CDR3aa: CASSGRGLRQETQYF
CDR3nt: TGTGCCAGCAGCGGGAGGGGACTGCGACAAGAGACCCAGTACTTC
len: 15
d_gene: -
v_gene: TRBV9
abundance: -
j_gene: TRBJ2-5